The next 29 T cell receptor beta chains were all read from a single sample in a study of shared clonotypes between healthy human individuals. The method was immunoSEQ multiplex PCR; TCRdb's version includes in-frame clones alone and lacks a portion of them. The sample consists of some 1 million clones, more than 65% of them appearing once. The sequenced sample was memory CD4+ T cells sorted from blood. The subset denotes: CD45RA-negative fraction. The receptors shown here come from a man aged 18 to 35 in good health.

The chain uses TRBV6-5 and TRBJ2-5, with 11 bases fitting TRBD2. The DNA end favors TRBJ2-7, so the J call may be wrong. Germline-derived CDR1 and CDR2 are MNHEY and SVGAGI. CDR3 size: 15 residues. CDR3 sequence reads: CASSLTSGSTYEQYF. CDR3 sequence (DNA): TGTGCCAGCAGTTTAACTAGCGGGAGCACCTACGAGCAGTACTTC.

This clone appeared a few times. The rearrangement links TRBV5-4 to TRBJ2-6; TRBD1 matches 11 bases. The CDR3 length is 18 residues. Germline V gives CDR1 SGHNT, CDR2 YYREEE (reference sequence). Unmatched junction bases numbered 8, after V lost 6 bases and J lost 0 bases. The DNA of the CDR3 is TGTGCCAGCACCCTTGGGACAGGGGGGAGCTCTGGGGCCAACGTCCTGACTTTC. This translates into CASTLGTGGSSGANVLTF. Combining the CDR3 with reference TRBV5-4 and TRBJ2-6 gives the whole variable domain ETGVTQSPTHLIKTRGQQVTLRCSSQSGHNTVSWYQQALGQGPQFIFQYYREEENGRGNFPPRFSGLQFPNYSSELNVNALELDDSALYLCASTLGTGGSSGANVLTFGAGSRLTVL.

The CDR3 nucleotides read TGTGCCAGCAGGGTTGGGTACTTTGACACTGAAGCTTTCTTT. This encodes CASRVGYFDTEAFF. The chain recombines TRBV5-4 with TRBJ1-1; D gene uncertain. V shed 5 bases and J shed 3 bases, with 14 bases lying between them. This CDR3 contains 14 residues. Germline CDR1 SGHNT, CDR2 YYREEE (reference sequence).

The genes are TRBV5-1 and TRBJ2-5, with 7 positions matching TRBD1. The germline V gene encodes CDR1 SGHRS and CDR2 YFSETQ. The CDR3 is 15 amino acids. V shed 2 bases and J 5 bases; nucleotides not matched to a gene: 9. The DNA of the CDR3 is TGCGCCAGCAGCTTAACAGGGCCACAGGGGGAGACCCAGTACTTC. It is translated as CASSLTGPQGETQYF.

The chain combines TRBV7-9 with TRBJ2-4, with TRBD2 matching 9 bases. After removal of 5 bases from V and 0 bases from J, the junction contained 5 bases not matched to a gene. From germline, CDR1 is SEHNR and CDR2 FQNEAQ (reference sequence). The CDR3 runs 16 residues. The chain's CDR3 is CASSPQTSGAKNIQYF. CDR3 sequence (DNA): TGTGCCAGCAGCCCCCAGACTAGCGGAGCCAAAAACATTCAGTACTTC.

The J gene is TRBJ2-3, the V gene TRBV5-6; TRBD1 is a possible D gene (5 bases). Germline V gene lookup returns CDR1 SGHDT and CDR2 YYEEEE. Deletions cut 4 bases from V and 0 bases from J, with 15 bases between. The CDR3 spans 16 residues. The CDR3 DNA follows: TGTGCCAGCAGCCTGGGGCCATCCCCTAGCACAGATACGCAGTATTTT. Amino acid sequence: CASSLGPSPSTDTQYF.

Note on this clone: One end of the junction fails to match germline, which may point to a read error. The chain carries TRBV7-7 and TRBJ2-7, with 7 bases identical to TRBD2. CDR1 and CDR2 from the germline V gene are SSHAT and FNYEAQ (reference sequence). This CDR3 is built from 15 residues. In DNA, the CDR3 is TGTGCTAGCAGCTTAGGGCGGGAGTCGACCTACGAGCAGTACTTC. This gives the protein CASSLGRESTYEQYF.

This clone was recorded only once. The V and J genes are TRBV10-3 and TRBJ2-3; 11 positions agree with TRBD2. The length of the CDR3 is 17 residues. Germline V gives CDR1 ENHRY, CDR2 SYGVKD. V lost 6 bases, J lost 0 bases, and 8 bases stayed unmatched. In nucleotides, the CDR3 is TGTGCCATCAGAGATATAGCGGGAGGGGCTAGCACAGATACGCAGTATTTT. It codes for CAIRDIAGGASTDTQYF.

V and J are TRBV2 and TRBJ2-7, with TRBD1 matching over 8 bases. The V gene end was trimmed by 4 bases and the J gene end by 3 bases; junction bases not matched to a gene: 17. Germline CDR1 and CDR2: SNHLY and FYNNEI. The CDR3 is 18 residues long. The CDR3, as DNA: TGTGCCAGCAGTGGGTCCCGGGACAGGAGAGCTATAAGCTACGAGCAGTACTTC. It specifies CASSGSRDRRAISYEQYF. The full variable domain, rest sourced from reference TRBV2 and TRBJ2-7, is EPEVTQTPSHQVTQMGQEVILRCVPISNHLYFYWYRQILGQKVEFLVSFYNNEISEKSEIFDDQFSVERPDGSNFTLKIRSTKLEDSAMYFCASSGSRDRRAISYEQYFGPGTRLTVT.

J is TRBJ2-7 and V is TRBV7-8; 9 nucleotides align to TRBD1. After removal of 5 bases from V and 2 bases from J, the junction contained 10 bases not matched to a gene. Germline values: CDR1 SGHVS, CDR2 FQNEAQ. This CDR3 contains 16 residues. The CDR3: CASSRTGGPMPYEQYF. CDR3 coding DNA: TGTGCCAGCAGCCGTACAGGGGGCCCCATGCCCTACGAGCAGTACTTC.

This rearrangement joins TRBV19 to TRBJ2-7; 7 nucleotides agree with TRBD1. The CDR3 extends over 13 amino acids. The trim removed 6 bases at V and 3 bases at J, leaving 5 bases unmatched. CDR1 is LNHDA and CDR2 is SQIVND in the germline V gene (reference sequence). For the CDR3, the DNA is TGTGCCAGTAGCAAGGGACAGCTCTACGAGCAGTACTTC. It codes for CASSKGQLYEQYF.

The CDR3 DNA reads as TGTGCCAGCAGCCCTAGCGGGGCTTACACAGATACGCAGTATTTT. The encoded protein is CASSPSGAYTDTQYF. The chain uses TRBV9 and TRBJ2-3; 9 bases match TRBD2. Trimming at V came to 4 bases and at J to 2 bases, leaving 5 bases not matched to a gene. The CDR3 has 15 residues. CDR1 is SGDLS and CDR2 is YYNGEE in the germline V gene.

This clone was seen only a few times. The chain employs TRBV9 and TRBJ1-6; D uncertain. CDR1 is SGDLS, CDR2 YYNGEE, per germline. The CDR3 is 16 amino acids. The V gene lost 0 bases and the J gene lost 8 bases, with 15 bases spanning the gap. The CDR3 DNA reads TGTGCCAGCAGCGTAGGATTCTGGGATAGAGATTCACCCCTCCACTTT. This sequence encodes CASSVGFWDRDSPLHF.

The chain carries TRBV11-3 and TRBJ2-2; no definite D call. There are 12 residues in the CDR3. Per the germline V gene, CDR1 is SGHNT and CDR2 is YENEEA. The V and J ends lost 8 bases and 0 bases respectively, with 4 bases between them. CDR3 in DNA: TGTGCCAGCCAACCGAACACCGGGGAGCTGTTTTTT. Protein: CASQPNTGELFF. The full variable domain, completed using reference TRBV11-3 and TRBJ2-2, is EAGVVQSPRYKIIEKKQPVAFWCNPISGHNTLYWYLQNLGQGPELLIRYENEEAVDDSQLPKDRFSAERLKGVDSTLKIQPAELGDSAVYLCASQPNTGELFFGEGSRLTVL.

With respect to this clone: This sample includes further DNA sequences coding for the same CDR3. The chain joins TRBV18 to TRBJ1-3; D is uncertain. This CDR3 has 14 amino acids. Trimming cost V 3 bases and J 0 bases, with 6 bases left between them. CDR1 KGHSH and CDR2 LQKENI come from the germline V gene. The CDR3 here is CASSPDRSGNTIYF. DNA for the CDR3: TGTGCCAGCTCACCTGATCGCTCTGGAAACACCATATATTTT.

On this clone itself: A far larger clone is one base from this, pointing to a likely read error. The same CDR3 is also encoded by other DNA sequences in this sample. The chain is built from TRBV7-2 and TRBJ2-3; no reliable D call. CDR3 length: 12 residues. CDR1 is SGHTA, CDR2 FQGNSA, per germline. The V gene lost 2 bases and the J gene lost 0 bases, with 0 bases spanning the gap. Written as DNA, the CDR3 is TGTGCCAGCAGCTTAAGCACAGATACGCAGTATTTT. Translation gives CASSLSTDTQYF.

The chain uses TRBV6-6 and TRBJ1-6; D is unresolved. The V gene's germline CDR1 is MNHNY and CDR2 SVGAGI (reference sequence). The germline V and J ends were trimmed by 5 bases and 3 bases, with 11 bases remaining between them. The CDR3 loop spans 15 amino acids. The CDR3, as DNA: TGTGCCAGCAGTGGCCCCTCCCTCTATAATTCACCCCTCCACTTT. This codes for CASSGPSLYNSPLHF.

This chain connects TRBV28 to TRBJ1-5, with D perhaps TRBD1 (5 bases). Germline values: CDR1 MDHEN, CDR2 SYDVKM. The CDR3 consists of 12 residues. The V end lost 7 bases, the J end lost 6 bases, and 10 bases lay between the germline ends. In DNA, the CDR3 is TGTGCCAGCACGGGAGGGACTCAGCCCCAGCATTTT. This codes for CASTGGTQPQHF.

The chain joins TRBV9 to TRBJ1-1, with D unresolved. The germline CDR1 and CDR2 sequences are SGDLS and YYNGEE. This CDR3 spans 14 amino acids. V dropped 0 bases and J dropped 5 bases, with 11 bases sitting between them. CDR3 coding DNA: TGTGCCAGCAGCGTAGATGTCGGTGGGACTGAAGCTTTCTTT. As protein: CASSVDVGGTEAFF.

This clone was found a few times. The chain is built from TRBV18 and TRBJ1-1; weak D call: TRBD1 (5 bases). The germline CDR1 and CDR2 sequences are KGHSH and LQKENI. This CDR3 has 19 amino acids. V shed 4 bases and J shed 2 bases, with 26 bases lying between them. The CDR3 is CASSLGAPSSVGVNTEAFF. The CDR3 region has the DNA TGTGCCAGCTCACTCGGGGCGCCGAGCTCAGTGGGGGTAAACACTGAAGCTTTCTTT.

This sequence joins TRBV19 and TRBJ1-5; the D is unclear. The V end lost 6 bases, the J end lost 0 bases, and 9 bases lay between the germline ends. There are 14 residues in the CDR3. Germline loops: CDR1 LNHDA, CDR2 SQIVND (reference sequence). The CDR3 sequence: CASRPDLSNQPQHF. DNA of the CDR3: TGTGCCAGTAGACCCGACCTTAGCAATCAGCCCCAGCATTTT. Full variable domain (missing parts from reference TRBV19 and TRBJ1-5): DGGITQSPKYLFRKEGQNVTLSCEQNLNHDAMYWYRQDPGQGLRLIYYSQIVNDFQKGDIAEGYSVSREKKESFPLTVTSAQKNPTAFYLCASRPDLSNQPQHFGDGTRLSIL.

The gene calls are TRBV14 and TRBJ2-3, with D uncertain. This CDR3 spans 15 amino acids. Between the trimmed V and J ends, which lost 0 bases and 7 bases, there was a span of 14 bases. Germline loops: CDR1 SGHDN, CDR2 FVKESK. The CDR3 DNA is TGTGCCAGCAGCCAAGATCCTAACAGAGCCTATACGCAGTATTTT. Translated, it gives CASSQDPNRAYTQYF.

This clone has a single count. The chain recombines TRBV5-1 with TRBJ2-5, with 11 nucleotides matching TRBD1. The CDR3 extends over 16 amino acids. The germline V gene has CDR1 SGHRS and CDR2 YFSETQ. After removal of 4 bases from V and 2 bases from J, the junction contained 7 bases not matched to a gene. As DNA, the CDR3 is TGCGCCAGCAGCCACCGGGACAGGGGGACGCAAGAGACCCAGTACTTC. It encodes CASSHRDRGTQETQYF.

The chain employs TRBV6-5 and TRBJ2-7; D is possibly TRBD1 or TRBD2 (5 bases each). The CDR3 runs 12 residues. Trimming stripped 7 bases from V and 2 bases from J, with 9 bases between. Germline loops: CDR1 MNHEY, CDR2 SVGAGI. The CDR3 DNA follows: TGTGCCAGCATGGGGGATACCTACGAGCAGTACTTC. Translation gives CASMGDTYEQYF.

The table lists this clone with a few counts. This sequence joins TRBV9 and TRBJ1-1, with TRBD1 identical over 7 bases. Germline V gene data show CDR1 as SGDLS and CDR2 as YYNGEE. Trimming removed 0 bases from V and 5 bases from J; junction bases left unmatched: 7. The CDR3 has 15 residues. In DNA form, the CDR3 reads TGTGCCAGCAGCGTAGTTCCAGGGGGGAGGACTGAAGCTTTCTTT. This codes for CASSVVPGGRTEAFF.

As regards this clone: Other DNA sequences in the same sample also yield this CDR3. This chain joins TRBV2 and TRBJ2-5, with D possibly matching TRBD2 (6 bases). The CDR3 length is 13 residues. Trimming stripped 5 bases from V and 2 bases from J, with 9 bases between. Germline V lookup: CDR1 SNHLY, CDR2 FYNNEI. CDR3 sequence: CASSRDSQETQYF. The CDR3 coding sequence is TGTGCCAGCAGTCGGGACTCACAAGAGACCCAGTACTTC.

The gene calls are TRBV5-8 and TRBJ2-2; TRBD2 agrees at 10 bases. With 4 bases clipped from V and 1 base from J, the junction kept 4 bases outside the gene matches. The CDR3 spans 16 residues. From germline, CDR1 is SGHTS and CDR2 YDEGEE. The CDR3 nucleotides read TGTGCCAGCAGCCTACGACTAGCGGGGAACACCGGGGAGCTGTTTTTT. It encodes CASSLRLAGNTGELFF. The full variable domain, in which reference TRBV5-8 and TRBJ2-2 provide the parts outside the CDR3, is EAGVTQSPTHLIKTRGQQATLRCSPISGHTSVYWYQQALGLGLQFLLWYDEGEERNRGNFPPRFSGRQFPNYSSELNVNALELEDSALYLCASSLRLAGNTGELFFGEGSRLTVL.

The V and J genes are TRBV7-2 and TRBJ2-3; D not resolved. There are 15 residues in the CDR3. CDR1 and CDR2 (germline): SGHTA, FQGNSA. The V and J ends lost 1 base and 2 bases respectively, with 10 bases between them. CDR3 in DNA: TGTGCCAGCAGCTTAGACGGCAGACTCACAGATACGCAGTATTTT. Translation: CASSLDGRLTDTQYF. The variable domain in full, with the rest retrieved from reference TRBV7-2 and TRBJ2-3, is GAGVSQSPSNKVTEKGKDVELRCDPISGHTALYWYRQSLGQGLEFLIYFQGNSAPDKSGLPSDRFSAERTGGSVSTLTIQRTQQEDSAVYLCASSLDGRLTDTQYFGPGTRLTVL.

The chain recombines TRBV28 with TRBJ2-7, with a weak D call TRBD1 (5 bases). This CDR3 is built from 15 residues. Between the trimmed V and J ends, which lost 6 bases and 4 bases, there was a span of 19 bases. Germline lookup yields CDR1 MDHEN and CDR2 SYDVKM. This CDR3 reads CASRSSGSGRYEQYF. The CDR3 nucleotides read TGTGCCAGCAGGTCCTCCGGGTCAGGGCGGTACGAGCAGTACTTC.